The 14 T cell receptor beta chains reported below all come from one sample, sequenced in a study of regulatory T cells in long-lasting Graves disease. Building the TCR beta libraries relied on iRepertoire HTBI primers, and CDR3 regions underwent Arm-PCR. TCRdb reanalysed the multiplex PCR reads using MiXCR and keeps one entry per CDR3 protein. Found here are hundreds of thousands of distinct CDR3 sequences, 16% of them singletons; the top ten hold 20% to 25%. Time point of the sample: newly diagnosed GD, antithyroid drugs for less than 3 months. Generation of the TCR library employed RNA extracted from PBMCs. This sample also appeared in a second study, on T cells in Graves' hyperthyroidism and ophthalmopathy.

The material sequenced was peripheral blood mononuclear cells (PBMCs), taken at new diagnosis, from a patient treated with antithyroid drugs. These receptor sequences come from a woman aged 35-65 years with Graves disease.

In its sample, this clonotype was seen many times. Germline is not matched at one junction end, which may reflect a read error. The chain couples TRBV5-1 to TRBJ2-5, with 10 bases identical to TRBD1. The CDR3 contains 14 residues. Germline V CDR1 and CDR2: SGHRS, YFSETQ. CDR3 protein: CASRPGTGEETQYF. In nucleotides, the CDR3 is TGTGCCAGCAGACCCGGGACAGGGGAAGAGACCCAGTACTTC.

This clonotype was observed many times. The chain is built from TRBV28 and TRBJ2-7; D might be TRBD1 (6 bases). The CDR3 has 16 amino acids. V shed 7 bases and J shed 7 bases, with 26 bases lying between them. The germline gives CDR1 MDHEN, CDR2 SYDVKM. In DNA form, the CDR3 reads TGTGCCAGCAATTCGGCCGGCGGCAGGGGATTGGGGGAGCAGTACTTC. It is translated as CASNSAGGRGLGEQYF.

V gene TRBV5-1 combines with J gene TRBJ2-7; D possibly uses TRBD1 or TRBD2 (5 bases each). Trimming took off 5 bases at V and 2 bases at J, with 17 bases between the two ends. CDR3 length equals 15 residues. The germline CDR1 and CDR2 sequences are SGHRS and YFSETQ. In DNA form, the CDR3 reads TGCGCCAGCAGTCCGAAAGGGGACCAACCCTACGAGCAGTACTTC. This codes for CASSPKGDQPYEQYF.

This clonotype was recorded many times. The chain has TRBV7-9 and TRBJ1-5; tentative D call: TRBD1 (6 bases). Germline loops: CDR1 SEHNR, CDR2 FQNEAQ (reference sequence). The germline V and J ends were trimmed by 6 bases and 2 bases, with 11 bases remaining between them. The CDR3 sequence is 14 residues long. CDR3 protein: CASSPEGGNQPQHF. The DNA of the CDR3 is TGTGCCAGCAGTCCAGAGGGGGGCAATCAGCCCCAGCATTTT.

The V gene is TRBV30, the J gene TRBJ1-6; D unclear. CDR3 length: 16 amino acids. The V gene lost 4 bases and the J gene lost 3 bases, with 16 bases spanning the gap. Germline V gene sequence: CDR1 GTSNPN, CDR2 SVGIG (reference sequence). The DNA of the CDR3 is TGTGCCTGGACCACGGACCTAGGGCACTATAATTCACCCCTCCACTTT. Protein sequence: CAWTTDLGHYNSPLHF.

This clonotype was found many times. The chain has TRBV7-9 and TRBJ2-1, with 7 bases matching TRBD1. There are 15 residues in the CDR3. V lost 5 bases, J lost 7 bases, and 11 bases stayed unmatched. Germline V CDR1 and CDR2: SEHNR, FQNEAQ (reference sequence). The CDR3 is CASSEFGTVRNEQFF. For the CDR3, the DNA is TGTGCCAGCAGCGAATTCGGGACAGTCAGGAATGAGCAGTTCTTC. Together with reference TRBV7-9 and TRBJ2-1, the CDR3 gives the full variable domain: DTGVSQNPRHKITKRGQNVTFRCDPISEHNRLYWYRQTLGQGPEFLTYFQNEAQLEKSRLLSDRFSAERPKGSFSTLEIQRTEQGDSAMYLCASSEFGTVRNEQFFGPGTRLTVL.

This sequence joins TRBV20-1 and TRBJ2-7, with 7 bases aligning to TRBD1. Looked up from germline, CDR1 is DFQATT and CDR2 is SNEGSKA (reference sequence). V was pared by 7 bases and J by 5 bases, with 5 bases of the junction left unmatched. This CDR3 has 11 amino acids. CDR3 sequence reads: CSVDRVHEQYF. In nucleotides, the CDR3 is TGCAGTGTCGACAGGGTCCACGAGCAGTACTTC.

This clonotype has ten or more counts. The rearrangement links TRBV3-1 to TRBJ1-2; 7 bases are shared with TRBD1. CDR3 length equals 17 residues. Germline V gene sequence: CDR1 LGHDT, CDR2 YNNKEL (reference sequence). Trimming cost V 4 bases and J 1 base; bases outside gene matches: 12. The CDR3 protein is CASSPWALRDSNYGYTF. The CDR3 nucleotides read TGTGCCAGCAGCCCCTGGGCCCTCCGGGACAGTAACTATGGCTACACCTTC.

This clonotype was seen a handful of times. This chain links TRBV7-3 with TRBJ2-1; D is unresolved. Germline CDR1 SGHTA, CDR2 FQGTGA. The CDR3 has 12 amino acids. With 0 bases removed from V and 7 bases from J, the gap between germline ends came to 4 bases. The DNA of the CDR3 is TGTGCCAGCAGCTTAACCGAGAATGAGCAGTTCTTC. The encoded protein is CASSLTENEQFF.

Many counts were recorded for this clonotype. The chain combines TRBV2 with TRBJ2-2; D is possibly TRBD1 (6 bases). The CDR3 spans 13 residues. Germline values: CDR1 SNHLY, CDR2 FYNNEI. V was clipped by 7 bases and J by 5 bases, with 11 bases between them. In DNA form, the CDR3 reads TGTGCCAGCAACAGGGCCGAAACCGGGGAGCTGTTTTTT. Protein: CASNRAETGELFF.

The chain couples TRBV5-1 to TRBJ2-3; 8 bases are a match to TRBD2. The CDR3 extends over 16 amino acids. CDR1 and CDR2 (germline): SGHRS, YFSETQ. Unmatched junction bases numbered 7, after V lost 4 bases and J lost 0 bases. This CDR3 is CASSRGGLPSTDTQYF. For the CDR3, the DNA is TGCGCCAGCAGCCGGGGGGGGCTACCTAGCACAGATACGCAGTATTTT.

This clonotype has a handful of counts. This sequence joins TRBV5-4 and TRBJ2-5; no clear D. This CDR3 has 13 residues. The V end was cut by 1 base, the J end by 3 bases, with 7 bases between. The V gene's germline CDR1 is SGHNT and CDR2 YYREEE (reference sequence). The CDR3: CASSLTDKETQYF. Written as DNA, the CDR3 is TGTGCCAGCAGCTTGACAGATAAAGAGACCCAGTACTTC.

The chain carries TRBV19 and TRBJ1-1; D perhaps matches TRBD1 (5 bases). Trimming pared 7 bases from V and 3 bases from J, leaving 15 bases between. Germline CDR1 and CDR2: LNHDA and SQIVND (reference sequence). The CDR3 sequence is 14 residues long. This chain's CDR3 is CASTRRGGDTEAFF. In DNA form, the CDR3 reads TGTGCCAGTACCCGTAGGGGAGGGGACACTGAAGCTTTCTTT.

This clonotype was seen repeatedly, ten times or more. The chain is built from TRBV2 and TRBJ2-5; 8 bases are a match to TRBD2. Germline V gives CDR1 SNHLY, CDR2 FYNNEI. V was pared by 7 bases and J by 4 bases, with 11 bases of the junction left unmatched. The CDR3 is 15 amino acids. Here the CDR3 DNA reads TGTGCCAGCACCGTCGGGGGGGTCCTCAGAGAGACCCAGTACTTC. Translated, it gives CASTVGGVLRETQYF.